Presented here are 20 T cell receptor beta chains from one specimen sequenced in a study of tumor-infiltrating lymphocytes in primary liver carcinoma. With a constant-region primer, TCR beta cDNA was made from approximately 520 ng of total RNA. Three rounds of nested multiplex PCR with slightly modified ARM-PCR produced TCR beta libraries. In the first two PCR rounds, TRBV1-TRBV30 forward primers were paired with a C-beta reverse primer, and each round lasted roughly 9 cycles. TCRdb re-called the multiplex PCR reads through MiXCR, storing one row per CDR3 protein. The sample yields under 130,000 distinct CDR3 sequences, approximately 80% seen once. Bulk tissue was left unsorted, and RNA and DNA were co-extracted from around 18-30 mg of it. Specimen: liver tumor tissue from sampling region 3. Subset defined: tumor region T3, left-lateral pole. The receptors were sampled from a man in his forties with primary liver carcinoma and hepatitis B virus infection.

With regard to this clonotype: A read error may explain this, as a much larger clone is one base away. The CDR3 DNA reads TGTGCCAGCTCAGCAGGGTGGACTGAAGCTTTCTTT. Amino acids: CASSAGWTEAFF. J is TRBJ1-1 and V is TRBV18; a possible D gene is TRBD1 (5 bases). The V end lost 5 bases, the J end lost 5 bases, and 9 bases lay between the germline ends. CDR1 and CDR2 (germline): KGHSH, LQKENI. The CDR3 runs 12 residues. Full variable domain (remainder filled in from reference TRBV18 and TRBJ1-1): NAGVMQNPRHLVRRRGQEARLRCSPMKGHSHVYWYRQLPEEGLKFMVYLQKENIIDESGMPKERFSAEFPKEGPSILRIQQVVRGDSAAYFCASSAGWTEAFFGQGTRLTVV.

The V gene is TRBV4-1, the J gene TRBJ2-1, with TRBD2 matching over 13 bases. Germline CDR1 reads MGHRA; CDR2 reads YSYEKL. CDR3 length: 16 amino acids. The CDR3 coding sequence is TGCACCAACAGCCAAGGCGGACTAGCGGGAGACAATGAGCAGTTCTTC. It codes for CTNSQGGLAGDNEQFF.

This clonotype has ten or more counts. The V call is TRBV5-1, the J call TRBJ1-1; D possibly corresponds to TRBD1 (5 bases). This CDR3 region has 15 residues. Per the germline V gene, CDR1 is SGHRS and CDR2 is YFSETQ. V lost 4 bases and J lost 2, with 15 bases in between. For the CDR3, the DNA is TGCGCCAGCAGCGCCTTGGCAGGGAGCAACACTGAAGCTTTCTTT. Its translation: CASSALAGSNTEAFF.

As concerns this clonotype: The germline gene is not matched at one end of the junction; a read error may be the cause. This chain joins TRBV6-2 or TRBV6-3 and TRBJ2-7; D might be TRBD2 (6 bases). Germline assignment: CDR1 MNHEY and CDR2 SVGEGT. The CDR3 has 14 amino acids. The CDR3 loop reads CAIKRLQEGDERYF. CDR3 coding DNA: TGTGCCATCAAAAGACTACAGGAGGGCGACGAGCGGTACTTC.

The table lists this clonotype with a count of one. The germline gene is not matched at one end of the junction; a read error may be the cause. This chain connects TRBV12-3 or TRBV12-4 to TRBJ2-2; 10 bases fit TRBD2. The CDR3 has 15 residues. The CDR3 bases are TGTGCTAGCAGACTAGCGGGCCTTAACGCCGGGGAGCTGTTTTTT. Its protein product is CASRLAGLNAGELFF.

Comment on this clonotype: A junction end diverges from the germline sequence, so it may reflect a read error. This CDR3 reads CATSEGDNDTGELFF. The CDR3, as DNA: TGCGCCACCAGTGAAGGGGATAACGACACCGGGGAGCTGTTTTTT. The chain has TRBV24-1 and TRBJ2-2; D might be TRBD1 (5 bases). Germline CDR1 reads KGHDR; CDR2 reads SFDVKD. The CDR3 has 15 residues.

As concerns this clonotype: At one end, the junction sequence differs from germline, possibly due to a read error. The chain is built from TRBV4-1 and TRBJ1-2; D gene ambiguous. The CDR3 has 16 residues. The germline gives CDR1 MGHRA, CDR2 YSYEKL. CDR3 residues: CASSQVSTVNLYGYTF. The CDR3 coding sequence is TGCGCTAGCAGCCAAGTCTCGACGGTGAACCTCTATGGCTACACCTTC.

With respect to this clonotype: One junction end disagrees with the germline gene, perhaps due to a read error. This chain connects TRBV5-1 to TRBJ2-5; no definite D call. Looked up from germline, CDR1 is SGHRS and CDR2 is YFSETQ. CDR3 size: 12 residues. The CDR3, as DNA: TGCGCCAGCAGCTTAGTGGAAGAGACCCAGTATTTC. It specifies CASSLVEETQYF.

This clonotype appeared once. This sequence may be a read error, since a much larger clone differs from it by one base. V and J are TRBV5-1 and TRBJ2-6; 8 bases match TRBD1. The V gene's germline CDR1 is SGHRS and CDR2 YFSETQ. The CDR3 runs 16 residues. DNA of the CDR3: TGCGCCAGCAACTTGGGACAGGAAGCTGGGGCCAACGTCCTGACTTTC. Amino acid sequence: CASNLGQEAGANVLTF.

About this clonotype: This may be a read error: a much more frequent sequence differs by one nucleotide. The chain carries TRBV10-2 and TRBJ2-7; possible D gene TRBD2, 6 bases. Germline V CDR1 and CDR2: WSHSY, SAAADI. V lost 11 bases, J lost 0 bases, and 14 bases lay in between. The CDR3 has 13 amino acids. The CDR3 coding sequence is TGCGCCGGCACGCGGGGCGACTCCTACGAGCAGTACTTC. Its translation is CAGTRGDSYEQYF.

A few counts support this clonotype. One end of the junction does not line up with germline, which may come from a read error. The rearrangement joins TRBV12-3 or TRBV12-4 to TRBJ1-4, with D hard to call. The CDR3 contains 13 residues. The CDR3: CVSSLLGNEKLFF. DNA for the CDR3: TGTGTCAGCAGCTTGTTGGGGAACGAAAAACTGTTTTTT.

With respect to this clonotype: This CDR3 is missing its conserved last phenylalanine or tryptophan, likely due to a read error. V and J are TRBV5-4 and TRBJ2-2, with a tentative D call TRBD2 (6 bases). The germline V gene has CDR1 SGHNT and CDR2 YYREEE (reference sequence). The CDR3 is made up of 16 amino acids. For the CDR3, the DNA is TGTGCCAGCACCTTGGGAGGTAGCGGAAGGACCGGGGAGCTGTTTTAT. Translated: CASTLGGSGRTGELFY.

On this clonotype itself: At one of its ends the junction is not consistent with the germline gene, which may arise from a read error. The rearrangement joins TRBV29-1 to TRBJ1-5; D is possibly TRBD1 (5 bases). Germline V gene sequence: CDR1 SQVTM, CDR2 ANQGSEA. The CDR3 contains 13 residues. CDR3 region: CGVVGQINQPQHF. The CDR3 DNA reads TGCGGCGTTGTTGGACAAATCAATCAGCCCCAGCATTTT. Looking up the rest from reference TRBV29-1 and TRBJ1-5 gives the full variable domain: SAVISQKPSRDICQRGTSLTIQCQVDSQVTMMFWYRQQPGQSLTLIATANQGSEATYESGFVIDKFPISRPNLTFSTLTVSNMSPEDSSIYLCGVVGQINQPQHFGDGTRLSIL.

The sample holds one count of this clonotype. Given a much more abundant clone one base away, this may be a read error. The chain employs TRBV7-9 and TRBJ2-1, with TRBD2 matching 9 bases. The CDR3 is made up of 15 amino acids. The V gene's germline CDR1 is SEHNR and CDR2 FQNEAQ (reference sequence). CDR3 nucleotides: TGTGCCAGCAGCTTAGTGGCGGGAGGGAGGAATGGGCAGTTCTTC. The encoded protein is CASSLVAGGRNGQFF.

A word on this clonotype: A junction end diverges from the germline sequence, so it may reflect a read error. The chain joins TRBV11-2 to TRBJ2-7, with a weak D call TRBD1 (5 bases). The CDR3 has 13 residues. Germline V CDR1 and CDR2: SGHAT, FQNNGV. DNA for the CDR3: TGTGCTAGCATCTTAGGGGCCCGCTGGGAGCAGTACTTC. Translating it yields CASILGARWEQYF.

V and J are TRBV14 and TRBJ2-1, with D perhaps being TRBD1 or TRBD2 (5 bases each). This CDR3 contains 16 residues. Germline V gene sequence: CDR1 SGHDN, CDR2 FVKESK. V was shortened by 6 bases and J by 5 bases, with 20 bases between the two germline ends. CDR3 sequence: CASSAVEGWVDNEQFF. DNA for the CDR3: TGTGCCAGCAGTGCCGTAGAGGGGTGGGTAGACAATGAGCAGTTCTTC.

Of note for this clonotype: One end of the junction is discordant with germline, which a read error may explain. J is TRBJ1-6 and V is TRBV7-3; possibly TRBD1 for D (6 bases). Germline CDR1 is SGHTA and CDR2 is FQGTGA. The CDR3 totals 15 residues. The CDR3 DNA reads as TGTGCCAGCGGCTTAAACGGGGGCCGGAATTCACCCCTCCACTTT. Amino acids: CASGLNGGRNSPLHF. Using reference TRBV7-3 and TRBJ1-6 for the parts outside the CDR3, the full variable domain is GAGVSQTPSNKVTEKGKYVELRCDPISGHTALYWYRQSLGQGPEFLIYFQGTGAADDSGLPNDRFFAVRPEGSVSTLKIQRTERGDSAVYLCASGLNGGRNSPLHFGNGTRLTVT.

This clonotype was counted once. The junction and the germline gene differ at one end; a read error may be behind it. J is TRBJ2-2 and V is TRBV29-1; TRBD2 might be the D (9 bases). The length of the CDR3 is 15 residues. The germline V gene has CDR1 SQVTM and CDR2 ANQGSEA. The CDR3: CSVGTSAANTRGLFF. DNA of the CDR3: TGCAGCGTTGGGACTAGCGCGGCGAACACCAGGGGGCTGTTTTTC.

As concerns this clonotype: One end of the junction is discordant with germline, which a read error may explain. This chain links TRBV30 with TRBJ1-2; 7 nucleotides agree with TRBD1. The germline CDR1 and CDR2 sequences are GTSNPN and SVGIG (reference sequence). The CDR3 sequence is 13 residues long. CDR3: CAWTGQDNYDYTF. The CDR3 DNA reads as TGTGCATGGACAGGACAGGACAACTATGACTACACCTTC.

Details on this clonotype: The junction differs from germline at one of its ends, possibly a read error. This chain connects TRBV12-3 or TRBV12-4 to TRBJ2-1; the match to TRBD1 covers 9 bases. CDR3 length: 15 residues. DNA of the CDR3: TGTACCAGCACTATGGGACAGGGAGATGTCAATGAGCAGTTCTTC. Its protein product is CTSTMGQGDVNEQFF.